The rows below give T cell receptor beta chains drawn from one sample of a study of cytomegalovirus exposure and HLA in healthy donors. Clones were read by immunoSEQ multiplex PCR, and TCRdb kept only the in-frame ones, dropping some. The data show more than 110,000 clones, with over 75% seen just once and 8.8% held by the top ten. Sequencing input: PBMCs. Receptors were obtained from a woman in her fifties or sixties in good health and CMV-seropositive. The CDR3 runs from the conserved cysteine through the conserved F or W. Each record gives: V gene, J gene, clone size, D gene, CDR3 DNA, CDR3 protein. A D gene is named only where the DNA matches it firmly. Size is omitted from some rows. Given values are once, few, many or a class for expanded clones.

TRBV7-2	TRBJ2-5	NA	NA	TGTGCCAGCAGCCGGGAGACTCAGACCCAGTACTTC	CASSRETQTQYF
TRBV9	TRBJ1-3	NA	NA	TGTGCCAGCAGCACCGCGGAGAGCGCCATATATTTT	CASSTAESAIYF
TRBV9	TRBJ2-3	NA	TRBD2	TGTGCCAGCAGCGGTAGCGGGGGGTGGGCAGATACGCAGTATTTT	CASSGSGGWADTQYF
TRBV7-6	TRBJ1-5	NA	TRBD1	TGTGCCAGCAGCTCGGGACCCAGACAGGGGAGACGCAATCAGCCCCAGCATTTT	CASSSGPRQGRRNQPQHF
TRBV9	TRBJ1-4	NA	TRBD1	TGTGCCAGCAGCCCAGACAGGGGAAGGGTCACGCGCGAAAAACTGTTTTTT	CASSPDRGRVTREKLFF
TRBV5-4	TRBJ2-7	NA	NA	TGTGCCAGCAGCTTAGGTAGGGGTCCCTACGAGCAGTACTTC	CASSLGRGPYEQYF
TRBV5-1	TRBJ1-1	NA	TRBD1	TGCGCCAGCAGCTTGGCGCCGGGACAGGGCGTAAGTGAAGCTTTCTTT	CASSLAPGQGVSEAFF
TRBV7-3	TRBJ2-3	NA	NA	TGTGCCAGCAGCCGAGGAGATACGCAGTATTTT	CASSRGDTQYF
TRBV30	TRBJ1-3	NA	NA	TGTGCCTGGGGACATGCCCGAAACACCATATATTTT	CAWGHARNTIYF
TRBV6-1	TRBJ2-1	NA	TRBD1	TGTGCCAGCAGTGATGGGGGACAGGGGCCGTACAATGAGCAGTTCTTC	CASSDGGQGPYNEQFF
TRBV29-1	TRBJ2-3	NA	NA	TGCACCCAGACCAGGGTCCGCACAGATACGCAGTATTTT	CTQTRVRTDTQYF
TRBV6-5	TRBJ1-5	once	NA	TGTGCCAGCAGTCCAGCGGGCAATCAGCCCCAGCATTTT	CASSPAGNQPQHF
TRBV10-3	TRBJ1-6	many	NA	TGTGCCATCAGTGAGTCTGTACAGAGCTCCTATAATTCACCCCTCCACTTT	CAISESVQSSYNSPLHF
TRBV9	TRBJ2-3	once	NA	TGTGCCAGCAGCGTAGGGCAGATCACAGATACGCAGTATTTT	CASSVGQITDTQYF
TRBV2	TRBJ2-3	NA	TRBD2	TGTGCCAGCACACTTAGCGGGGTCGAGGGAGATACGCAGTATTTT	CASTLSGVEGDTQYF
TRBV7-3	TRBJ2-1	NA	NA	TGTGCCAGCAGCCTGGGGGGGGCGAACAATGAGCAGTTCTTC	CASSLGGANNEQFF
TRBV5-1	TRBJ2-5	NA	TRBD2	TGCGCCAGCAGCTTGGCCGGGACTAGCGGGGGGCAGAAGACCCAGTACTTC	CASSLAGTSGGQKTQYF
TRBV6-5	TRBJ2-7	NA	TRBD1	TGTGCCAGCAGTCCTAGGACAGGGGCCGCCTACGAGCAGTACTTC	CASSPRTGAAYEQYF
TRBV14	TRBJ2-5	NA	TRBD1	TGTGCCAGCAGCCCAAGACAGGGGGCTGGAGAGACCCAGTACTTC	CASSPRQGAGETQYF
TRBV7-9	TRBJ2-1	NA	TRBD1	TGTGCCAGCAGCCCCTCCGCCAGGGACAGGGGGTACAATGAGCAGTTCTTC	CASSPSARDRGYNEQFF
TRBV28	TRBJ2-2	NA	NA	TGTGCCAGCAGTTTTCCTTCGGACAGATCACTCACCGGGTGGGAGCTGTTTTTT	CASSFPSDRSLTGWELFF
TRBV6-5	TRBJ2-5	NA	NA	TGTGCCAGCAGGGGCCGAGACAGGACCCAAGAGACCCAGTACTTC	CASRGRDRTQETQYF
TRBV10-3	TRBJ1-1	few	TRBD1	TGTGCCATCAGGGAAGACAGGGCCCAGAACACTGAAGCTTTCTTT	CAIREDRAQNTEAFF
TRBV2	TRBJ2-7	NA	TRBD2	TGTGCCAGCAGATCCGGGGGGGCCTACGAGCAGTACTTC	CASRSGGAYEQYF
TRBV7-8	TRBJ2-7	NA	NA	TGTGCCAGCAGCTTAGGGGGGGACAGCCTAACCTACGAGCAGTACTTC	CASSLGGDSLTYEQYF
TRBV9	TRBJ2-1	NA	NA	TGTGCCAGCAGCGGTAACAATGAGCAGTTCTTC	CASSGNNEQFF
TRBV19	TRBJ1-5	NA	TRBD1	TGTGCCAGCCGGACAGGCTATAGCAATCAGCCCCAGCATTTT	CASRTGYSNQPQHF
TRBV28	TRBJ1-2	NA	TRBD1	TGTGCCAGCAGTTTCCGACAGGGATGGACTACCTATGGCTACACCTTC	CASSFRQGWTTYGYTF
TRBV11-3	TRBJ2-7	NA	NA	TGTGCCAGCAGCCCGAGTGACTCCTACGAGCAGTACTTC	CASSPSDSYEQYF
TRBV27	TRBJ1-2	once	TRBD1	TGTGCCAGCAGTTTGCGGACAGGGAGGGAGACGTATGGCTACACCTTC	CASSLRTGRETYGYTF
TRBV19	TRBJ2-5	few	NA	TGTGCCAGCCCCAGGGGATCGGAATTGACTGTAGTTGAGACCCAGTACTTC	CASPRGSELTVVETQYF
TRBV11-2	TRBJ1-1	few	NA	TGTGCCAGCAGCAGAGGGTCTGAAGCTTTCTTT	CASSRGSEAFF
TRBV19	TRBJ1-2	NA	NA	TGTGCCAGTAGTATACAAAGCTCGTCTCGGGATGGCTACACCTTC	CASSIQSSSRDGYTF
TRBV4-1	TRBJ2-1	NA	NA	TGCGCCAGCAGCCTCCGGGCCTACAATGAGCAGTTCTTC	CASSLRAYNEQFF
TRBV7-2	TRBJ2-2	NA	NA	TGTGCCAGCAGACTTACCTCAACGAACACCGGGGAGCTGTTTTTT	CASRLTSTNTGELFF
TRBV15	TRBJ1-4	NA	NA	TGTGCCACCAGCAGAGATAAGGGGATAATTGTTGAAAAACTGTTTTTT	CATSRDKGIIVEKLFF
TRBV19	TRBJ1-1	NA	NA	TGTGCCAGTACTCTAGGAAGGGGGGGAACTGAAGCTTTCTTT	CASTLGRGGTEAFF
TRBV14	TRBJ1-6	few	NA	TGTGCCAGCAGCCAAGCCCGGCAGGCCAACAATTCACCCCTCCACTTT	CASSQARQANNSPLHF
TRBV27	TRBJ1-2	NA	NA	TGTGCCAGCACCCTACTTTATGGCTACACCTTC	CASTLLYGYTF
TRBV4-3	TRBJ2-1	NA	TRBD2	TGCGCCAGCAGCCGAGGGACTAGCGGGAGGTCCGGGACCTACAATGAGCAGTTCTTC	CASSRGTSGRSGTYNEQFF
TRBV19	TRBJ2-6	NA	NA	TGTGCCAGTAGTCCCCGGGGCTCTGGGGCCAACGTCCTGACTTTC	CASSPRGSGANVLTF
TRBV5-4	TRBJ2-7	NA	NA	TGTGCCAGCAGCTTGGCCGGAGGGGTAACCTACGAGCAGTACTTC	CASSLAGGVTYEQYF
TRBV19	TRBJ2-7	NA	NA	TGTGCCAGCCGAACCCCACAGGGAGACGAGCAGTACTTC	CASRTPQGDEQYF
TRBV15	TRBJ2-5	NA	TRBD1	TGTGCCACCAGCAGAGTCAGGGGGTATGGAGAGACCCAGTACTTC	CATSRVRGYGETQYF
TRBV12-5	TRBJ2-3	NA	TRBD2	TGTGCTAGTGGTTCCGGACTACTAGCGACAGATACGCAGTATTTT	CASGSGLLATDTQYF
TRBV29-1	TRBJ1-2	once	NA	TGCAGCGTAAGGACTGACCCTCGATCCAGGAGCTACACCTTC	CSVRTDPRSRSYTF
TRBV7-2	TRBJ1-1	NA	TRBD1	TGTGCCAGCAGCTTAGCGCTGACAGGGGGGATGAACACTGAAGCTTTCTTT	CASSLALTGGMNTEAFF
TRBV6-6	TRBJ1-6	NA	NA	TGTGCCAGCAGTTACTCTCAGGGATCACCCCTCCACTTT	CASSYSQGSPLHF
TRBV21-1	TRBJ2-1	NA	NA	TGTGCCAGCAGCGCCCGGGTCCTCAATGAGCAGTTCTTC	CASSARVLNEQFF
TRBV2	TRBJ1-2	few	TRBD1	TGTGCCAGCAGTGATCCGGGACAGGCCCACTATGGCTACACCTTC	CASSDPGQAHYGYTF
TRBV28	TRBJ2-1	NA	TRBD1	TGTGCCAGCACCTCCATCCGGGACAGGGAGTACAATGAGCAGTTCTTC	CASTSIRDREYNEQFF
TRBV11-3	TRBJ2-2	NA	TRBD1	TGTGCCAGCAGCGCGGGACAGGGTATGAGAAGGGTAACCGGGGAGCTGTTTTTT	CASSAGQGMRRVTGELFF
TRBV7-2	TRBJ2-5	once	NA	TGTGCCAGCAGCCCAAGGAGGAGGGCGGGTGGGGAGACCCAGTACTTC	CASSPRRRAGGETQYF
TRBV29-1	TRBJ2-2	NA	NA	TGCAGCGTTGACAGGGGGGCCGGGGAGCTGTTTTTT	CSVDRGAGELFF
TRBV2	TRBJ2-7	NA	NA	TGTGCCAGCAGTCCTGATTCAGGGCACTCCTACGAGCAGTACTTC	CASSPDSGHSYEQYF
TRBV6-1	TRBJ1-6	NA	NA	TGTGCCAGCAGTGAATCGCAGAATAATTCACCCCTCCACTTT	CASSESQNNSPLHF
TRBV5-6	TRBJ2-5	NA	NA	TGTGCCAGCAGCAGGACAGCTCGACAAGAGACCCAGTACTTC	CASSRTARQETQYF
TRBV9	TRBJ1-3	once	TRBD1	TGTGCCAGCAGCGTTGGACAGGGGGCGGTGGGAAACACCATATATTTT	CASSVGQGAVGNTIYF
TRBV5-4	TRBJ1-1	NA	TRBD1	TGTGCCAGCAGCTTGAGGACAGGGGGTAACACTGAAGCTTTCTTT	CASSLRTGGNTEAFF
TRBV19	TRBJ1-1	NA	TRBD1	TGTGCCAGTAGTCCCCGGGACAGAGAAGCTTTCTTT	CASSPRDREAFF